The 23 T cell receptor beta chains in this list originate from one sample, sequenced in a study of blood T cell repertoires in COVID-19. The method was immunoSEQ multiplex PCR; TCRdb's version includes in-frame clones alone and lacks a portion of them. There are roughly 330,000 clones in the sample; around 90% occur only once, and 7.5% to 10% lies in the top ten. The sample consisted of peripheral blood. These receptor sequences come from a man aged 30 to 45 with COVID-19, enrolled during active disease.

V gene TRBV7-8 combines with J gene TRBJ1-5, with 7 bases lining up with TRBD1. The CDR3 covers 15 residues. The germline gives CDR1 SGHVS, CDR2 FQNEAQ. Trimming removed 5 bases from V and 4 bases from J; junction bases left unmatched: 8. The DNA of the CDR3 is TGTGCCAGCAGCGACGACAGGGTTTGGAATCAGCCCCAGCATTTT. This codes for CASSDDRVWNQPQHF.

This chain joins TRBV28 and TRBJ2-7; 10 bases match TRBD1. V was clipped by 6 bases and J by 0 bases; unmatched bases: 8. The length of the CDR3 is 16 residues. Germline CDR1 is MDHEN and CDR2 is SYDVKM. The chain's CDR3 is CASSQRDRGNSYEQYF. CDR3 coding DNA: TGTGCCAGCAGCCAGCGGGACAGGGGTAACTCCTACGAGCAGTACTTC.

The J gene is TRBJ2-6, the V gene TRBV7-9; maybe TRBD2 (5 bases). The CDR3 totals 15 residues. V was pared by 5 bases and J by 0 bases, with 8 bases between. Germline assignment: CDR1 SEHNR and CDR2 FQNEAQ (reference sequence). The chain's CDR3 is CASSHRDSGANVLTF. In DNA form, the CDR3 reads TGTGCCAGCAGCCACCGGGACTCTGGGGCCAACGTCCTGACTTTC.

The DNA for the CDR3 is TGTGCCAGCGCTTCACAGGGAGCCTTGAACACTGAAGCTTTCTTT. It yields the protein CASASQGALNTEAFF. The chain is built from TRBV7-9 and TRBJ1-1; D possibly corresponds to TRBD1 (6 bases). The CDR3 covers 15 residues. With 8 bases removed from V and 0 bases from J, the gap between germline ends came to 16 bases. Germline lookup yields CDR1 SEHNR and CDR2 FQNEAQ (reference sequence).

The rearrangement uses TRBV7-9 and TRBJ2-7, with 9 bases that match TRBD1. The V segment lost 4 bases and the J segment 9 bases; nucleotides outside the gene matches: 16. In germline, CDR1 is SEHNR, CDR2 FQNEAQ (reference sequence). CDR3 length: 16 residues. Written as DNA, the CDR3 is TGTGCCAGCAGCTCCGCGACCGGACAGGGGATGAAGGGGCAGTACTTC. This translates into CASSSATGQGMKGQYF.

The chain couples TRBV10-3 to TRBJ1-2, with 7 bases identical to TRBD1. Germline CDR1 is ENHRY and CDR2 is SYGVKD. V gave up 5 bases and J gave up 6 bases; unmatched junction bases: 6. The CDR3 length is 13 residues. For the CDR3, the DNA is TGTGCCATCAGTTCGACAGGGCGGGATGGCTACACCTTC. This encodes CAISSTGRDGYTF.

The J gene is TRBJ2-7, the V gene TRBV18; tentative D call: TRBD2 (6 bases). V lost 5 bases and J lost 1, with 21 bases in between. The CDR3 contains 17 residues. CDR1 and CDR2 from the germline V gene are KGHSH and LQKENI. CDR3 DNA: TGTGCCAGCTCAAGTGGAGTGGGCGGGATGAGATCCTACGAGCAGTACTTC. It specifies CASSSGVGGMRSYEQYF.

The V gene is TRBV25-1, the J gene TRBJ1-3; no definite D call. V lost 4 bases to trimming and J lost 4 bases, with 8 bases between them. Germline V CDR1 and CDR2: MGHDK, SYGVNS. This CDR3 has 13 residues. The CDR3 loop is CASSVSVGNTIYF. The CDR3, as DNA: TGTGCCAGCAGTGTCTCCGTAGGAAACACCATATATTTT.

The CDR3 region has the DNA TGCGCCAGCAGCCAAGATACGACAGGTTCGGGAAAACTGTTTTTT. Translating it yields CASSQDTTGSGKLFF. The chain employs TRBV4-3 and TRBJ1-4, with a weak D call TRBD1 (6 bases). The CDR3 consists of 15 residues. Germline V gene lookup returns CDR1 LGHNA and CDR2 YSLEER. V was shortened by 0 bases and J by 10 bases, with 15 bases between the two germline ends.

CDR3 residues: CASSTQFKLRVREQYF. CDR3 nucleotide sequence: TGTGCCAGCAGTACGCAATTTAAGCTCAGGGTTCGCGAGCAGTACTTC. The rearrangement links TRBV28 to TRBJ2-7; D might be TRBD1 (5 bases). CDR1 and CDR2 (germline): MDHEN, SYDVKM. V lost 5 bases to trimming and J lost 6 bases, with 23 bases between them. The CDR3 is 16 residues long.

The rearrangement uses TRBV7-2 and TRBJ1-3; 7 bases line up with TRBD1. Germline V CDR1 and CDR2: SGHTA, FQGNSA. With V trimmed by 5 bases and J by 0 bases, 7 bases remained unmatched. This CDR3 spans 16 amino acids. CDR3: CASSPGQPSSGNTIYF. The CDR3 DNA is TGTGCCAGCAGCCCGGGACAGCCAAGCTCTGGAAACACCATATATTTT.

The chain combines TRBV13 with TRBJ2-7, with a weak D call TRBD2 (5 bases). Trimming took off 5 bases at V and 8 bases at J, with 13 bases between the two ends. Looked up from germline, CDR1 is PRHDT and CDR2 is FYEKMQ (reference sequence). This CDR3 contains 12 residues. The CDR3 is CASSPLLGQQYF. The CDR3 DNA reads as TGTGCCAGCAGCCCCTTACTAGGACAGCAGTACTTC.

The chain employs TRBV7-3 and TRBJ1-2; 9 nucleotides agree with TRBD1. The CDR3 has 16 residues. CDR1 and CDR2 (germline): SGHTA, FQGTGA. The trim removed 5 bases at V and 1 base at J, leaving 8 bases unmatched. DNA for the CDR3: TGTGCCAGCAGCCCCCAAGGGACAGGGAATAACTATGGCTACACCTTC. Encoded protein: CASSPQGTGNNYGYTF. Full variable domain (rest looked up from reference TRBV7-3 and TRBJ1-2): GAGVSQTPSNKVTEKGKYVELRCDPISGHTALYWYRQSLGQGPEFLIYFQGTGAADDSGLPNDRFFAVRPEGSVSTLKIQRTERGDSAVYLCASSPQGTGNNYGYTFGSGTRLTVV.

This clone has a count of ten or more. The rearrangement links TRBV19 to TRBJ2-7; 7 positions match TRBD2. Germline CDR1 LNHDA, CDR2 SQIVND (reference sequence). The length of the CDR3 is 15 residues. J was trimmed by 3 bases and V by 5 bases; bases with no gene match: 10. The CDR3 DNA is TGTGCCAGTAGTTCGGAAGAGGGACTACTCTACGAGCAGTACTTC. It yields the protein CASSSEEGLLYEQYF.

The rearrangement joins TRBV10-3 to TRBJ2-5; 9 positions agree with TRBD1. The CDR3 has 18 amino acids. The junction had 18 bases not matched to a gene; V was cut back by 5 bases and J by 5 bases. The germline CDR1 and CDR2 sequences are ENHRY and SYGVKD. The CDR3 sequence: CAISRPGQGLSGGETQYF. The CDR3 nucleotides read TGTGCCATCAGTCGGCCGGGACAGGGCTTGTCTGGTGGGGAGACCCAGTACTTC.

The chain recombines TRBV28 with TRBJ2-7; 9 bases line up with TRBD1. J was trimmed by 1 base and V by 6 bases; bases with no gene match: 10. The CDR3 spans 16 residues. CDR1 and CDR2 from the germline V gene are MDHEN and SYDVKM. The DNA of the CDR3 is TGTGCCAGCAGGACAGGGGGGACAGGGTGGTCCTACGAGCAGTACTTC. This encodes CASRTGGTGWSYEQYF.

The V gene is TRBV6-5, the J gene TRBJ2-7, with 8 bases matching TRBD2. Germline V gene lookup returns CDR1 MNHEY and CDR2 SVGAGI. V shed 9 bases, J shed 7 bases, and the junction held 14 bases outside the gene matches. The CDR3 consists of 14 residues. Here the CDR3 reads CASSLLRGGLEQYF. CDR3 bases: TGTGCCAGTTCTCTTCTTCGGGGGGGGCTGGAGCAGTACTTC.

The CDR3 sequence: CASSLGTGYEQYF. The CDR3 DNA sequence: TGTGCCAGCAGCTTAGGAACAGGTTACGAGCAGTACTTC. V and J are TRBV7-7 and TRBJ2-7; possibly TRBD1 for D (5 bases). The CDR3 loop spans 13 amino acids. The germline V gene has CDR1 SSHAT and CDR2 FNYEAQ (reference sequence). V lost 1 base and J lost 4, with 8 bases in between.

The chain uses TRBV9 and TRBJ2-1; D ambiguous. The CDR3 is made up of 15 amino acids. Germline values: CDR1 SGDLS, CDR2 YYNGEE. Trimming took 0 bases from V and 4 from J, leaving 11 bases between them. CDR3 residues: CASSVDQTRYNEQFF. The CDR3 nucleotides read TGTGCCAGCAGCGTAGATCAAACGAGATACAATGAGCAGTTCTTC.

This clone was counted a single time. This chain uses TRBV5-1 with TRBJ1-4; weak D call: TRBD1 (6 bases). V lost 4 bases, J lost 7 bases, and 17 bases lay in between. The V gene's germline CDR1 is SGHRS and CDR2 YFSETQ. The CDR3 runs 15 residues. The CDR3 region is CASSNLQGEAEKLFF. CDR3 bases: TGCGCCAGCAGCAACCTACAGGGAGAGGCTGAAAAACTGTTTTTT.

The rearrangement uses TRBV11-3 and TRBJ2-1; 14 bases align to TRBD2. The CDR3 extends over 18 amino acids. CDR1 is SGHNT, CDR2 YENEEA, per germline. The V gene end was trimmed by 5 bases and the J gene end by 12 bases; junction bases not matched to a gene: 18. In DNA form, the CDR3 reads TGTGCCAGCAGCCGCGGCGTCCGCCGGACTAGCGGGAGGAGGGTGCAGTTCTTC. Translating gives CASSRGVRRTSGRRVQFF.

This clone appeared once. The rearrangement links TRBV5-6 to TRBJ1-2; a weak D match, TRBD1 (6 bases). The germline CDR1 and CDR2 sequences are SGHDT and YYEEEE. Trimming shortened V by 4 bases and J by 3 bases, and 13 bases separated the two germline ends. The CDR3 is 14 residues long. As DNA, the CDR3 is TGTGCCAGCAGCCTAACAGGGATAGACTATGGCTACACCTTC. The encoded protein is CASSLTGIDYGYTF.

This rearrangement joins TRBV29-1 to TRBJ2-1; possibly TRBD2 for D (6 bases). From germline, CDR1 is SQVTM and CDR2 ANQGSEA. The germline V and J ends were trimmed by 8 bases and 1 base, with 18 bases remaining between them. This CDR3 is built from 15 residues. The CDR3: CSTSVWDSSYNEQFF. The DNA for the CDR3 is TGCAGCACCTCCGTTTGGGACTCATCCTACAATGAGCAGTTCTTC.